The 30 T cell receptor beta chains below all came from one sample that was sequenced in a study of control samples from healthy donors and cancer patients. Measured with immunoSEQ multiplex PCR; TCRdb has only the in-frame clones, and not every one. Of 200,000 or so clones listed, 90% to 95% are singletons. The specimen was blood. Receptor source: a man aged 45-60 years in good health.

The chain couples TRBV2 to TRBJ2-4; 14 nucleotides line up with TRBD2. This CDR3 is built from 17 residues. Per germline, CDR1 SNHLY and CDR2 FYNNEI. The V gene end was trimmed by 9 bases and the J gene end by 0 bases; junction bases not matched to a gene: 7. This chain's CDR3 is CASTHGTSGGAKNIQYF. In DNA, the CDR3 is TGTGCCAGTACCCACGGGACTAGCGGGGGAGCCAAAAACATTCAGTACTTC.

The rearrangement joins TRBV5-1 to TRBJ2-3; no firm D call. V lost 4 bases and J 0 bases, leaving 9 bases between the germline ends. The CDR3 is made up of 14 amino acids. From germline, CDR1 is SGHRS and CDR2 YFSETQ. The CDR3 DNA reads TGCGCCAGCAGCCAGGCGGCTAGCACAGATACGCAGTATTTT. As protein: CASSQAASTDTQYF.

The CDR3 loop is CASSPGAGGPNEQFF. CDR3 nucleotide sequence: TGTGCCAGCAGCCCAGGAGCGGGGGGCCCCAATGAGCAGTTCTTC. The chain combines TRBV7-9 with TRBJ2-1, with TRBD2 matching 9 bases. V shed 5 bases, J shed 6 bases, and the junction held 8 bases outside the gene matches. CDR1 is SEHNR and CDR2 is FQNEAQ in the germline V gene (reference sequence). This CDR3 has 15 residues.

With regard to this clone: The sample contains more than one DNA sequence encoding this CDR3. The genes are TRBV7-2 and TRBJ1-1, with 7 bases identical to TRBD1. This CDR3 spans 13 amino acids. Trimming cost V 5 bases and J 4 bases; bases outside gene matches: 4. CDR1 is SGHTA and CDR2 is FQGNSA in the germline V gene. CDR3 DNA: TGTGCCAGCAGCCTAAGACAGGGCACTGAAGCTTTCTTT. It is translated as CASSLRQGTEAFF.

V is TRBV24-1 and J is TRBJ2-1, with D possibly being TRBD2 (5 bases). Trimming left V 1 base short and J 4 bases short, with 7 bases between. CDR3 length: 14 amino acids. In germline, CDR1 is KGHDR, CDR2 SFDVKD. DNA of the CDR3: TGTGCCACCAGTGATTTTTCGGGGTACAATGAGCAGTTCTTC. Protein sequence: CATSDFSGYNEQFF.

CDR3 sequence (DNA): TGTGCCAGCAGTTATATAGGTCCCGGGGAGCTGTTTTTT. Encoded protein: CASSYIGPGELFF. The chain has TRBV6-5 and TRBJ2-2; D remains ambiguous. The CDR3 extends over 13 amino acids. Trimming cost V 3 bases and J 6 bases, with 8 bases left between them. Germline V CDR1 and CDR2: MNHEY, SVGAGI.

The chain uses TRBV3-1 (or the pseudogene TRBV3-2) and TRBJ1-5; 8 bases are a match to TRBD1. The CDR3 runs to 15 residues. V lost 4 bases and J lost 1; bases outside the gene matches: 3. Looked up from germline, CDR1 is LGHDT and CDR2 is YNNKEL (reference sequence). This chain's CDR3 is CASSRDRGSNQPQHF. The CDR3, as DNA: TGTGCCAGCAGCCGCGACAGGGGAAGCAATCAGCCCCAGCATTTT.

The rearrangement joins TRBV11-3 to TRBJ2-1; possibly TRBD2 for D (5 bases). The CDR3 contains 14 residues. Germline lookup yields CDR1 SGHNT and CDR2 YENEEA. The V end lost 3 bases, the J end lost 4 bases, and 10 bases lay between the germline ends. CDR3 amino acids: CASSLRATYNEQFF. The CDR3 bases are TGTGCCAGCAGCTTGAGGGCTACTTACAATGAGCAGTTCTTC.

The CDR3 DNA is TGTGCCAGCAGTGAATTCTCCGAGCAGTACGTC. Protein sequence: CASSEFSEQYV. V gene TRBV2 combines with J gene TRBJ2-7; D gene unclear. V lost 2 bases and J 6 bases, leaving 5 bases between the germline ends. The CDR3 is made up of 11 amino acids. Germline lookup yields CDR1 SNHLY and CDR2 FYNNEI.

V and J are TRBV15 and TRBJ1-4; TRBD1 matches 7 bases. V shed 2 bases and J 4 bases; nucleotides not matched to a gene: 7. The CDR3 runs 16 residues. Germline CDR1 and CDR2: LNHNV and YYDKDF (reference sequence). In nucleotides, the CDR3 is TGTGCCACCAGCAGAAACGTAGGACAGGTTAATGAAAAACTGTTTTTT. It yields the protein CATSRNVGQVNEKLFF.

The chain uses TRBV6-5 and TRBJ2-3; 10 positions match TRBD2. This CDR3 is 16 amino acids long. CDR1 is MNHEY and CDR2 is SVGAGI in the germline V gene. V was clipped by 2 bases and J by 4 bases; unmatched bases: 6. The CDR3: CASSYAASGGADTQYF. CDR3 coding DNA: TGTGCCAGCAGTTACGCGGCTAGCGGGGGCGCAGATACGCAGTATTTT.

The J gene is TRBJ2-4, the V gene TRBV18; D remains unclear. V shed 1 base and J shed 4 bases, with 8 bases lying between them. The CDR3 loop spans 14 amino acids. Germline V gives CDR1 KGHSH, CDR2 LQKENI. The CDR3 bases are TGTGCCAGCTCACCACTCGCCGAGAAAAACATTCAGTACTTC. This encodes CASSPLAEKNIQYF.

CDR3 loop: CASSSGQGAFLYYNSPLHF. As DNA, the CDR3 is TGTGCCAGCAGCTCCGGACAGGGGGCTTTTCTTTATTATAATTCACCCCTCCACTTT. The chain has TRBV5-6 and TRBJ1-6; 11 bases align to TRBD1. Germline values: CDR1 SGHDT, CDR2 YYEEEE. V shed 3 bases and J 4 bases; nucleotides not matched to a gene: 12. This CDR3 is built from 19 residues.

The chain employs TRBV30 and TRBJ1-3, with TRBD1 matching over 10 bases. CDR3 size: 14 residues. The junction had 2 bases not matched to a gene; V was cut back by 1 base and J by 5 bases. Germline V CDR1 and CDR2: GTSNPN, SVGIG (reference sequence). The CDR3 nucleotides read TGTGCCTGGAGTGGGACAGGGGGTAGAAACACCATATATTTT. Amino acid sequence: CAWSGTGGRNTIYF.

The chain employs TRBV7-2 and TRBJ1-2, with a tentative D call TRBD1 (5 bases). Trimming shortened V by 2 bases and J by 14 bases, and 15 bases separated the two germline ends. This CDR3 comprises 12 residues. Germline CDR1 reads SGHTA; CDR2 reads FQGNSA. For the CDR3, the DNA is TGTGCCAGCAGCTTAAAGGGGACGGTCGGGACCTTC. It specifies CASSLKGTVGTF. Looking up the rest from reference TRBV7-2 and TRBJ1-2 gives the full variable domain: GAGVSQSPSNKVTEKGKDVELRCDPISGHTALYWYRQSLGQGLEFLIYFQGNSAPDKSGLPSDRFSAERTGGSVSTLTIQRTQQEDSAVYLCASSLKGTVGTFGSGTRLTVV.

The rearrangement joins TRBV24-1 to TRBJ2-7; a possible D gene is TRBD1 (5 bases). V lost 9 bases and J 3 bases, leaving 8 bases between the germline ends. CDR1 is KGHDR and CDR2 is SFDVKD in the germline V gene. The CDR3 has 11 amino acids. In DNA, the CDR3 is TGTGCCACCCTTGACAGCTACGAGCAGTACGTC. Amino acids: CATLDSYEQYV.

The sample holds one count of this clone. The chain couples TRBV24-1 to TRBJ1-2, with 7 bases identical to TRBD1. CDR1 and CDR2 from the germline V gene are KGHDR and SFDVKD. V trimming: 4 bases; J trimming: 1 base; junction bases outside the gene matches: 8. CDR3 length: 16 residues. The CDR3 region is CATSDSPGQNNYGYTF. The DNA of the CDR3 is TGTGCCACCAGTGACAGTCCGGGACAGAATAACTATGGCTACACCTTC.

The rearrangement joins TRBV5-1 to TRBJ1-1; D is perhaps TRBD1 (6 bases). Germline V gives CDR1 SGHRS, CDR2 YFSETQ. The CDR3 has 17 residues. V lost 3 bases to trimming and J lost 5 bases, with 23 bases between them. For the CDR3, the DNA is TGCGCCAGCAGCTCTCAACCGACAGGAGGTGGACAGACTGAAGCTTTCTTT. Amino acids: CASSSQPTGGGQTEAFF. Complete variable domain (other parts from reference TRBV5-1 and TRBJ1-1): KAGVTQTPRYLIKTRGQQVTLSCSPISGHRSVSWYQQTPGQGLQFLFEYFSETQRNKGNFPGRFSGRQFSNSRSEMNVSTLELGDSALYLCASSSQPTGGGQTEAFFGQGTRLTVV.

This clone was seen only once. The chain recombines TRBV3-1 (or the pseudogene TRBV3-2) with TRBJ1-2, with D perhaps TRBD1 (5 bases). V was shortened by 3 bases and J by 8 bases, with 19 bases between the two germline ends. The CDR3 is 15 amino acids. CDR1 and CDR2 (germline): LGHDT, YNNKEL (reference sequence). The CDR3 DNA follows: TGTGCCAGCAGCCAGCAAGCCGGGACGGCCTGGGGCTACACCTTC. Its protein product is CASSQQAGTAWGYTF.

The CDR3 DNA reads TGTGCCAGCAGTGAGACGTTTGGCCAGCCCCAGCATTTT. This encodes CASSETFGQPQHF. The gene calls are TRBV2 and TRBJ1-5; D is uncertain. V was pared by 3 bases and J by 7 bases, with 10 bases between. The CDR3 length is 13 residues. Germline V gene data show CDR1 as SNHLY and CDR2 as FYNNEI.

The genes are TRBV15 and TRBJ2-7; D is undetermined. Trimming took off 0 bases at V and 2 bases at J, with 8 bases between the two ends. Germline V gene lookup returns CDR1 LNHNV and CDR2 YYDKDF (reference sequence). The CDR3 loop spans 14 amino acids. The CDR3 sequence is CATSREKGTYEQYF. The CDR3, as DNA: TGTGCCACCAGCAGAGAGAAAGGAACCTACGAGCAGTACTTC. The whole variable domain, filled in from reference TRBV15 and TRBJ2-7, reads DAMVIQNPRYQVTQFGKPVTLSCSQTLNHNVMYWYQQKSSQAPKLLFHYYDKDFNNEADTPDNFQSRRPNTSFCFLDIRSPGLGDTAMYLCATSREKGTYEQYFGPGTRLTVT.

The rearrangement links TRBV6-5 to TRBJ2-7; D is perhaps TRBD1 or TRBD2 (5 bases each). CDR1 is MNHEY, CDR2 SVGAGI, per germline. The CDR3 length is 14 residues. Trimming left V 2 bases short and J 2 bases short, with 10 bases between. CDR3 amino acids: CASSYGRETYEQYF. CDR3 DNA: TGTGCCAGCAGTTACGGCAGGGAGACCTACGAGCAGTACTTC.

The V gene is TRBV6-5, the J gene TRBJ1-1; D not resolved. With 8 bases removed from V and 0 bases from J, the gap between germline ends came to 10 bases. Germline CDR1 MNHEY, CDR2 SVGAGI. The CDR3 runs 13 residues. The CDR3 sequence is CASAQKLNTEAFF. The CDR3 coding sequence is TGTGCCAGCGCCCAGAAACTGAACACTGAAGCTTTCTTT.

This chain links TRBV2 with TRBJ1-5; D is undetermined. This CDR3 has 13 residues. Germline V lookup: CDR1 SNHLY, CDR2 FYNNEI. V lost 8 bases to trimming and J lost 0 bases, with 8 bases between them. In nucleotides, the CDR3 is TGTGCCAGCCATGCCGATAGCAATCAGCCCCAGCATTTT. Protein product: CASHADSNQPQHF.

V is TRBV18 and J is TRBJ2-1; D gene unclear. V lost 2 bases, J lost 1 base, and 6 bases lay in between. The CDR3 spans 14 residues. The germline V gene encodes CDR1 KGHSH and CDR2 LQKENI. This CDR3 reads CASSPIQSYNEQFF. Written as DNA, the CDR3 is TGTGCCAGCTCACCAATCCAGTCCTACAATGAGCAGTTCTTC. Supplemented by reference TRBV18 and TRBJ2-1, the full variable domain reads NAGVMQNPRHLVRRRGQEARLRCSPMKGHSHVYWYRQLPEEGLKFMVYLQKENIIDESGMPKERFSAEFPKEGPSILRIQQVVRGDSAAYFCASSPIQSYNEQFFGPGTRLTVL.

The chain uses TRBV4-1 and TRBJ1-2; D might be TRBD1 (5 bases). Trimming cost V 4 bases and J 8 bases, with 11 bases left between them. The germline CDR1 and CDR2 sequences are MGHRA and YSYEKL. The CDR3 covers 12 residues. CDR3 sequence: CASSRESGGYTF. CDR3 nucleotide sequence: TGCGCCAGCAGCCGCGAATCAGGGGGCTACACCTTC.

The V gene is TRBV18, the J gene TRBJ1-2; possible D gene TRBD1, 6 bases. Trimming removed 2 bases at V and 5 bases at J, with 21 bases between. Germline V gene lookup returns CDR1 KGHSH and CDR2 LQKENI. The CDR3 runs 17 residues. The CDR3 nucleotides read TGTGCCAGCTCACCAAACACAGGGAAGTTCGGCGTATATGGCTACACCTTC. Amino acids: CASSPNTGKFGVYGYTF.

Details on this clone: Germline and junction disagree at one end, which may indicate a read error. The chain has TRBV3-1 (or the pseudogene TRBV3-2) and TRBJ1-2; the D gene is possibly TRBD1 (5 bases). Germline lookup yields CDR1 LGHDT and CDR2 YNNKEL (reference sequence). The CDR3 contains 12 residues. CDR3 bases: TGTACCAGCCTATCCCGGGGACGTGGCTACACCTTC. The encoded protein is CTSLSRGRGYTF.

J is TRBJ2-1 and V is TRBV3-1 (or the pseudogene TRBV3-2); 9 nucleotides line up with TRBD2. V lost 0 bases, J lost 6 bases, and 9 bases stayed unmatched. The CDR3 is made up of 17 amino acids. Germline assignment: CDR1 LGHDT and CDR2 YNNKEL (reference sequence). CDR3 coding DNA: TGTGCCAGCAGCCAAGATTGTACGGCGGGGGGGCGCAATGAGCAGTTCTTC. It yields the protein CASSQDCTAGGRNEQFF.

The rearrangement joins TRBV6-2 or TRBV6-3 to TRBJ2-7; 11 bases match TRBD2. Germline V gene lookup returns CDR1 MNHEY and CDR2 SVGEGT. The CDR3 sequence is 15 residues long. J gave up 6 bases and V 0 bases, and 4 bases lay outside the gene matches. This CDR3 is CASSYSTSGDFEQYF. The CDR3 region has the DNA TGTGCCAGCAGTTACTCGACTAGCGGGGACTTCGAGCAGTACTTC.